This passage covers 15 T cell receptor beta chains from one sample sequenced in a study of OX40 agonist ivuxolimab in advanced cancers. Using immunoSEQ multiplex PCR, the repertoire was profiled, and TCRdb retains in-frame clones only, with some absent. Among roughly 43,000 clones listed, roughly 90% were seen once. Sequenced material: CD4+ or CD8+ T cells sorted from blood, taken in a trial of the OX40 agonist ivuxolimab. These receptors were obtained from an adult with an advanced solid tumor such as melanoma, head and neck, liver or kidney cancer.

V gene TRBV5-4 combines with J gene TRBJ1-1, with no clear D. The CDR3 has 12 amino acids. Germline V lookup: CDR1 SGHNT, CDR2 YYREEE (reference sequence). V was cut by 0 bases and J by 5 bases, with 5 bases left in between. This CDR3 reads CASSLGATEAFF. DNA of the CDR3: TGTGCCAGCAGCTTGGGGGCGACTGAAGCTTTCTTT. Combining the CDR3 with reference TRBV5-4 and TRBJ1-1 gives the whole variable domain ETGVTQSPTHLIKTRGQQVTLRCSSQSGHNTVSWYQQALGQGPQFIFQYYREEENGRGNFPPRFSGLQFPNYSSELNVNALELDDSALYLCASSLGATEAFFGQGTRLTVV.

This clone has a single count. CDR3 region: CASSPQGASYEQYF. The DNA for the CDR3 is TGCGCCAGCAGCCCCCAGGGGGCTTCCTACGAGCAGTACTTC. This chain joins TRBV4-3 and TRBJ2-7; 8 nucleotides match TRBD1. The V gene end was trimmed by 4 bases and the J gene end by 1 base; junction bases not matched to a gene: 3. Germline assignment: CDR1 LGHNA and CDR2 YSLEER. The CDR3 contains 14 residues.

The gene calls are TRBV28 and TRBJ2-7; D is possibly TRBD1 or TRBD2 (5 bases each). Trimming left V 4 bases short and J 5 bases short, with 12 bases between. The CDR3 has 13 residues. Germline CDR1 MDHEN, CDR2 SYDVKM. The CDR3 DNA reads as TGTGCCAGCAGTTCCGGGACGTCCAACGAGCAGTACGTC. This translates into CASSSGTSNEQYV.

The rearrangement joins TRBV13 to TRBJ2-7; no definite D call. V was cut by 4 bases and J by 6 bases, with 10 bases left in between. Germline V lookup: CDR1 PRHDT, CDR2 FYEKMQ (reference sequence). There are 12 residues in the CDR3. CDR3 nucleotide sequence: TGTGCCAGCAGCTCTACAACCCTCGAGCAGTACTTC. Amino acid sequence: CASSSTTLEQYF.

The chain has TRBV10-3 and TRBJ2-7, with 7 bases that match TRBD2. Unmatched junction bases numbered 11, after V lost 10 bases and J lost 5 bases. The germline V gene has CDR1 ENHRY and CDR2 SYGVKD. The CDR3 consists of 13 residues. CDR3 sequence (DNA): TGTGCCACCGGAGGACTAGTTCCCAACGAGCAGTACGTC. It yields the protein CATGGLVPNEQYV.

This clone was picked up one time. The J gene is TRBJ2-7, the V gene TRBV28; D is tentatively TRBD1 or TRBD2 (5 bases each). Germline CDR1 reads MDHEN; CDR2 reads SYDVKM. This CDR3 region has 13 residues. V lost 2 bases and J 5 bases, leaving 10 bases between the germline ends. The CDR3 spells CASSLGGYNEQYV. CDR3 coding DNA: TGTGCCAGCAGTTTAGGGGGTTATAACGAGCAGTACGTC.

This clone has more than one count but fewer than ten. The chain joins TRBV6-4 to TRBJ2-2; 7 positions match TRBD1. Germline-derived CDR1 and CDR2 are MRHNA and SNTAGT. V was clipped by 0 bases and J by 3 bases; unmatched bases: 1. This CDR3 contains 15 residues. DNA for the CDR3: TGTGCCAGCAGTGACTCAGGGGGCGACACCGGGGAGCTGTTTTTT. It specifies CASSDSGGDTGELFF.

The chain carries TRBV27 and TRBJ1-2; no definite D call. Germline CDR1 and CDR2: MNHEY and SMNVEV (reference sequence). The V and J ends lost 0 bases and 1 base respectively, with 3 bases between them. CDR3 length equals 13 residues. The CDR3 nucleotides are TGTGCCAGCAGTTTATCACTTAACTATGGCTACACCTTC. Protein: CASSLSLNYGYTF.

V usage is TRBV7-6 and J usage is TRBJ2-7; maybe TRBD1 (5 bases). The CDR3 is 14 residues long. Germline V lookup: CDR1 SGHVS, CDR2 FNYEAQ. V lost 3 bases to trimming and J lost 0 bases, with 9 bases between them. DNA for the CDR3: TGTGCCAGCAGCTTTCAGGGCACCTCCTACGAGCAGTACTTC. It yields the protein CASSFQGTSYEQYF.

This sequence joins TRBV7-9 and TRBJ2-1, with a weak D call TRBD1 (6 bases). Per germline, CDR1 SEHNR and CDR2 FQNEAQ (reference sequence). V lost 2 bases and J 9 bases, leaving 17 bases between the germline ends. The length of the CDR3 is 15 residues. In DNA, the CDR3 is TGTGCCAGCAGCTTATTAGCTGGGGGCGAAGGTGAGCAGTTCTTC. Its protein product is CASSLLAGGEGEQFF.

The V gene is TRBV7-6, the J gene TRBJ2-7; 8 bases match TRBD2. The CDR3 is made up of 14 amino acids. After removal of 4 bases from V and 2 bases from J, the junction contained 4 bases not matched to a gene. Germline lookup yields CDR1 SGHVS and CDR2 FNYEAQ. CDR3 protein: CASSSSGGPYEQYF. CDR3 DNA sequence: TGTGCCAGCAGCTCCAGCGGGGGACCCTACGAGCAGTACTTC. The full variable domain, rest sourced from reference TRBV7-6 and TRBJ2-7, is GAGVSQSPRYKVTKRGQDVALRCDPISGHVSLYWYRQALGQGPEFLTYFNYEAQQDKSGLPNDRFSAERPEGSISTLTIQRTEQRDSAMYRCASSSSGGPYEQYFGPGTRLTVT.

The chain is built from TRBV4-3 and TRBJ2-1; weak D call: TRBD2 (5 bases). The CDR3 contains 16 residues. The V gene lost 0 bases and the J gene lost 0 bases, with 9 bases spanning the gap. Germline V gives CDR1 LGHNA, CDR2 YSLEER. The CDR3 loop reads CASSQDKRPSYNEQFF. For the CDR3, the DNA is TGCGCCAGCAGCCAAGATAAGCGGCCCTCCTACAATGAGCAGTTCTTC.

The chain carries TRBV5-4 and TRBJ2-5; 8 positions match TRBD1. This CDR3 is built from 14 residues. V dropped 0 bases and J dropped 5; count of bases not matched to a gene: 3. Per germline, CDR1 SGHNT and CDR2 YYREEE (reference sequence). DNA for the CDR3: TGTGCCAGCAGCTTGGCTGACAGGGGTGAGACCCAGTACTTC. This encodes CASSLADRGETQYF.

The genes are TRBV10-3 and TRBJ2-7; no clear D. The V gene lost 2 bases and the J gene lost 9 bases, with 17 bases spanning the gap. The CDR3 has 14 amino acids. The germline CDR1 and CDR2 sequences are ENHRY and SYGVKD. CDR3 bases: TGTGCCATCAGTGAGGAGCGCAGCCCAGGCGTGCAGTACTTC. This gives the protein CAISEERSPGVQYF.

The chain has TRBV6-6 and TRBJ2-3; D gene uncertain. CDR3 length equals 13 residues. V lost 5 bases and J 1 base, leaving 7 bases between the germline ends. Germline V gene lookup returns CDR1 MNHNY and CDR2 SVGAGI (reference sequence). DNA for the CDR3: TGTGCCAGCAGTCCCTACGGCACAGATACGCAGTATTTT. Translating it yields CASSPYGTDTQYF.